Sequencing of this T cell receptor beta chain was carried out in a study of T cells after yellow fever vaccination. Points from the study as a whole: Highly abundant clonotypes carried over from the bulk population could end up in FACS-sorted repertoires as contaminants. Clones that expanded after primary vaccination mostly reappeared after the booster (96% CD4, approximately 87% CD8).

This clonotype was observed at least ten times. The antigen is undetermined. V was pared by 5 bases and J by 8 bases, with 16 bases between. The CDR3 covers 14 residues. CDR1 and CDR2 from the germline V gene are GTSNPN and SVGIG (reference sequence). TCRdb ran MiXCR on the 5' RACE reads and lists one entry per CDR3 protein. The data contain some 250,000 distinct CDR3 sequences, about 3.5% of them singletons. Sequenced here: PBMCs, sampled 15 days after the yellow fever booster vaccination. The rearrangement uses TRBV30 and TRBJ2-6; no clear D gene. This receptor was obtained from a man younger than 30 who received the YFV17D yellow fever vaccine. The CDR3 DNA reads TGTGCCTGGCAAGATGGACGGTGGTCCAACGTCCTGACTTTC. Encoded protein: CAWQDGRWSNVLTF.